Following are 24 T cell receptor beta chains from one sample sequenced in a study of T cells after yellow fever vaccination. TCRdb recomputed calls from the 5' RACE reads with MiXCR, one row per CDR3 protein. The sample lists about 400,000 distinct CDR3 sequences, roughly 11% seen once, with around 20% in the top ten. Sequencing was performed on PBMCs, taken on the day of the first yellow fever vaccination. The receptors shown here come from a man aged 18 to 30 who received the YFV17D yellow fever vaccine.

Only a few counts were recorded for this clonotype. The chain uses TRBV7-9 and TRBJ1-1; D unresolved. V was shortened by 3 bases and J by 3 bases, with 11 bases between the two germline ends. The CDR3 is 14 residues long. Germline-derived CDR1 and CDR2 are SEHNR and FQNEAQ (reference sequence). The CDR3 DNA reads TGTGCCAGCAGCTTTTTGGCGGGAGACACTGAAGCTTTCTTT. As protein: CASSFLAGDTEAFF.

The genes are TRBV7-9 and TRBJ2-3; either TRBD1 or TRBD2 may supply D (6 bases each). The CDR3 has 15 residues. V lost 5 bases to trimming and J lost 4 bases, with 16 bases between them. Looked up from germline, CDR1 is SEHNR and CDR2 is FQNEAQ (reference sequence). CDR3 sequence reads: CASSPGGGRSDTQYF. DNA for the CDR3: TGTGCCAGCAGCCCCGGAGGGGGGCGGTCAGATACGCAGTATTTT.

This chain joins TRBV4-3 and TRBJ1-1; D perhaps matches TRBD1 (5 bases). V lost 4 bases and J lost 0, with 9 bases in between. The CDR3 length is 14 residues. Germline V gene data show CDR1 as LGHNA and CDR2 as YSLEER. CDR3 sequence reads: CASSRGTVNTEAFF. CDR3 DNA sequence: TGCGCCAGCAGCCGGGGGACGGTGAACACTGAAGCTTTCTTT.

This chain uses TRBV20-1 with TRBJ2-1, with D unresolved. This CDR3 has 11 residues. Germline V CDR1 and CDR2: DFQATT, SNEGSKA (reference sequence). Trimming took 0 bases from V and 8 from J, leaving 5 bases between them. This CDR3 is CSARDFHEQFF. CDR3 DNA sequence: TGCAGTGCTAGAGATTTCCATGAGCAGTTCTTC.

This clonotype was observed at least ten times. The V call is TRBV3-1, the J call TRBJ2-3, with unresolved D. The CDR3 runs 14 residues. V gave up 2 bases and J gave up 0 bases, with 6 bases separating them. CDR1 LGHDT and CDR2 YNNKEL come from the germline V gene (reference sequence). In DNA form, the CDR3 reads TGTGCCAGCAGCCAACCGGGTAGCACAGATACGCAGTATTTT. It is translated as CASSQPGSTDTQYF.

V is TRBV14 and J is TRBJ2-3; the D is unclear. V was trimmed by 0 bases and J by 7 bases, leaving 8 bases between them. This CDR3 has 13 residues. Looked up from germline, CDR1 is SGHDN and CDR2 is FVKESK. CDR3 loop: CASSQEGFYTQYF. CDR3 nucleotide sequence: TGTGCCAGCAGCCAAGAAGGGTTCTATACGCAGTATTTT.

V and J are TRBV4-3 and TRBJ2-1; 7 bases agree with TRBD1. The germline V gene has CDR1 LGHNA and CDR2 YSLEER. V was clipped by 9 bases and J by 3 bases; unmatched bases: 8. The CDR3 is made up of 14 amino acids. The CDR3 DNA reads TGCGCCAGGACGAATCGGGACAGCTACAATGAGCAGTTCTTC. Translated: CARTNRDSYNEQFF.

The chain links TRBV6-2 or TRBV6-3 to TRBJ2-1, with D unclear. The CDR3 has 15 residues. Germline assignment: CDR1 MNHEY and CDR2 SVGEGT. Trimming shortened V by 4 bases and J by 2 bases, and 12 bases separated the two germline ends. This chain's CDR3 is CASSSTRTAYNEQFF. The CDR3 DNA is TGTGCCAGCAGTTCTACCAGGACCGCCTACAATGAGCAGTTCTTC.

This chain uses TRBV3-1 with TRBJ2-3; D call uncertain. Trimming left V 1 base short and J 8 bases short, with 13 bases between. The CDR3 extends over 14 amino acids. CDR1 and CDR2 (germline): LGHDT, YNNKEL (reference sequence). The CDR3 coding sequence is TGTGCCAGCAGCCAAGCTATACCGGTTAGTACGCAGTATTTT. Residues: CASSQAIPVSTQYF.

This clonotype was detected only a few times. The chain combines TRBV5-4 with TRBJ1-4, with D possibly being TRBD1 (5 bases). CDR1 and CDR2 (germline): SGHNT, YYREEE (reference sequence). V dropped 4 bases and J dropped 3 bases, with 13 bases sitting between them. The CDR3 loop spans 15 amino acids. CDR3 sequence: CASSRSGSPNEKLFF. Here the CDR3 DNA reads TGTGCCAGCAGCCGCTCAGGGTCTCCTAATGAAAAACTGTTTTTT.

This clonotype was observed at least ten times. This chain uses TRBV5-1 with TRBJ2-1; 9 positions match TRBD2. V dropped 0 bases and J dropped 3; count of bases not matched to a gene: 4. The CDR3 sequence is 16 residues long. The germline gives CDR1 SGHRS, CDR2 YFSETQ. The CDR3, as DNA: TGCGCCAGCAGCTTGGTCCCTAGCGGGGACTACAATGAGCAGTTCTTC. Protein sequence: CASSLVPSGDYNEQFF.

V and J are TRBV5-1 and TRBJ2-1; 8 positions match TRBD2. With V trimmed by 4 bases and J by 0 bases, 6 bases remained unmatched. From germline, CDR1 is SGHRS and CDR2 YFSETQ. This CDR3 comprises 16 residues. DNA of the CDR3: TGCGCCAGCAGCGACCCTCGGGAGGGCTCCTACAATGAGCAGTTCTTC. It encodes CASSDPREGSYNEQFF.

Worth noting for this clonotype: A much larger clone differs from this one at a single base, so this may be a read error. This chain joins TRBV6-5 and TRBJ2-3; D remains unclear. From germline, CDR1 is MNHEY and CDR2 SVGAGI. The V gene lost 0 bases and the J gene lost 11 bases, with 15 bases spanning the gap. The CDR3 has 14 amino acids. Here the CDR3 DNA reads TGTGCCAGCAGTTACTCAGATAGGGCCTATGAGCAGTATTTT. Its protein product is CASSYSDRAYEQYF.

Only a few counts were recorded for this clonotype. V gene TRBV12-3 or TRBV12-4 combines with J gene TRBJ2-5; D ambiguous. V was clipped by 6 bases and J by 7 bases, with 15 bases between them. This CDR3 comprises 13 residues. In DNA, the CDR3 is TGTGCCAGCAGCTCTTCGACGCCCGGGACCCAGTACTTC. Translated: CASSSSTPGTQYF.

The J gene is TRBJ2-3, the V gene TRBV15; the D is unclear. Germline lookup yields CDR1 LNHNV and CDR2 YYDKDF (reference sequence). The CDR3 covers 13 residues. V was shortened by 7 bases and J by 2 bases, with 10 bases between the two germline ends. CDR3 region: CATKATYTDTQYF. CDR3 bases: TGTGCCACCAAAGCGACCTACACAGATACGCAGTATTTT.

This sequence joins TRBV7-3 and TRBJ2-3; D may be TRBD1 (6 bases). Germline CDR1 SGHTA, CDR2 FQGTGA. The CDR3 totals 12 residues. V shed 3 bases and J shed 7 bases, with 8 bases lying between them. The CDR3 here is CASSFGDNTQYF. DNA of the CDR3: TGTGCCAGCAGCTTTGGGGACAATACGCAGTATTTT.

This clonotype was counted a few times. The chain couples TRBV6-5 to TRBJ2-7, with D perhaps being TRBD1 or TRBD2 (5 bases each). Germline lookup yields CDR1 MNHEY and CDR2 SVGAGI. The CDR3 runs 13 residues. The V gene lost 2 bases and the J gene lost 4 bases, with 9 bases spanning the gap. CDR3 in DNA: TGTGCCAGCAGTTACGGTGAGGGGTACGAGCAGTACTTC. It is translated as CASSYGEGYEQYF.

This clonotype came up a few times. The chain uses TRBV20-1 and TRBJ2-2, with 9 bases identical to TRBD2. This CDR3 spans 19 amino acids. V was clipped by 2 bases and J by 4 bases; unmatched bases: 17. The germline gives CDR1 DFQATT, CDR2 SNEGSKA (reference sequence). Written as DNA, the CDR3 is TGCAGTGCTAGACGTCCCGGGCGGGGGGGCCGTAAGGTCACCGGGGAGCTGTTTTTT. It yields the protein CSARRPGRGGRKVTGELFF.

Only a few counts were recorded for this clonotype. The chain recombines TRBV11-3 with TRBJ2-3, with 8 bases that match TRBD2. The germline CDR1 and CDR2 sequences are SGHNT and YENEEA. CDR3 length: 13 residues. V lost 7 bases, J lost 4 bases, and 4 bases stayed unmatched. The CDR3 sequence is CASKKRESDTQYF. CDR3 DNA: TGTGCCAGCAAAAAGCGGGAGTCAGATACGCAGTATTTT.

This clonotype was detected many times. The chain employs TRBV7-2 and TRBJ2-1, with 11 bases fitting TRBD2. This CDR3 is 15 amino acids long. Unmatched junction bases numbered 7, after V lost 6 bases and J lost 6 bases. Germline CDR1 is SGHTA and CDR2 is FQGNSA. CDR3 nucleotide sequence: TGTGCCAGCAGACCGATAGCGGGGGGGCGCAATGAGCAGTTCTTC. This encodes CASRPIAGGRNEQFF. The whole variable domain, remainder taken from reference TRBV7-2 and TRBJ2-1, is GAGVSQSPSNKVTEKGKDVELRCDPISGHTALYWYRQSLGQGLEFLIYFQGNSAPDKSGLPSDRFSAERTGGSVSTLTIQRTQQEDSAVYLCASRPIAGGRNEQFFGPGTRLTVL.

This clonotype was observed many times. V and J are TRBV12-3 or TRBV12-4 and TRBJ1-2; D possibly corresponds to TRBD1 (6 bases). This CDR3 spans 16 amino acids. V was trimmed by 7 bases and J by 4 bases, leaving 22 bases between them. The CDR3 is CASTSTEGVVGYGYTF. The CDR3 DNA follows: TGTGCCAGCACCTCTACGGAGGGGGTTGTCGGCTATGGCTACACCTTC.

The CDR3 region is CASSREFPGELFF. The CDR3 nucleotides are TGTGCCAGCAGCCGGGAGTTCCCCGGGGAGCTGTTTTTT. The chain combines TRBV5-4 with TRBJ2-2, with D tentatively TRBD2 (6 bases). The germline V gene encodes CDR1 SGHNT and CDR2 YYREEE (reference sequence). V lost 4 bases, J lost 6 bases, and 10 bases lay in between. The CDR3 loop spans 13 amino acids.

V gene TRBV20-1 combines with J gene TRBJ2-7, with TRBD2 matching 9 bases. This CDR3 spans 15 amino acids. The V gene end was trimmed by 0 bases and the J gene end by 3 bases; junction bases not matched to a gene: 6. Germline lookup yields CDR1 DFQATT and CDR2 SNEGSKA (reference sequence). The CDR3 here is CSAREPAGGDYEQYV. CDR3 in DNA: TGCAGTGCTAGAGAGCCAGCGGGGGGCGACTACGAGCAGTACGTC.

This clonotype appeared a few times. This sequence joins TRBV6-1 and TRBJ2-5; possibly TRBD2 for D (7 bases). V was clipped by 9 bases and J by 4 bases, with 18 bases between them. CDR1 is MNHNS and CDR2 is SASEGT in the germline V gene. The CDR3 is 14 amino acids. DNA for the CDR3: TGTGCCAGTAGGGAGGGGGTATTGATAGAGACCCAGTACTTC. Encoded protein: CASREGVLIETQYF.